These T cell receptor beta chains were read from a single sample in a study of cytomegalovirus exposure and HLA in healthy donors. Produced via immunoSEQ multiplex PCR; TCRdb's table is partial and in-frame only. The sample carries fewer than 130,000 clones, about three quarters recorded once. Sequenced: PBMCs. These receptors were obtained from a woman aged 25 to 45 in good health and CMV-seronegative. The CDR3 runs from the conserved cysteine through the conserved F or W. A D gene is named only where the DNA matches it firmly.

J	D	V	CDR3
TRBJ2-2	NA	TRBV7-6	CASSLRRSGSTGELFF
TRBJ1-4	NA	TRBV9	CASAHGESGEKLFF
TRBJ2-7	TRBD2	TRBV5-4	CASSSGGGRAYEQYF
TRBJ2-3	TRBD1	TRBV4-3	CASSVGQGGGDTQYF
TRBJ2-4	NA	TRBV5-1	CASAPGNIAKNIQYF
TRBJ1-6	NA	TRBV27	CASSLFGSNSPLHF
TRBJ1-2	NA	TRBV4-2	CASSQGHGAQLNYGYTF
TRBJ2-1	NA	TRBV15	CATSRDPYDDRFDEQFF
TRBJ2-7	NA	TRBV4-3	CASSHLTSSSSSYEQYF
TRBJ2-5	TRBD2	TRBV29-1	CSGGTSAETQYF
TRBJ1-1	TRBD1	TRBV25-1	CASSKRQGQNTEAFF
TRBJ1-2	TRBD1	TRBV28	CASSLLGQGSFYNYGYTF
TRBJ1-1	NA	TRBV21-1	CASSSRDRGTEAFF